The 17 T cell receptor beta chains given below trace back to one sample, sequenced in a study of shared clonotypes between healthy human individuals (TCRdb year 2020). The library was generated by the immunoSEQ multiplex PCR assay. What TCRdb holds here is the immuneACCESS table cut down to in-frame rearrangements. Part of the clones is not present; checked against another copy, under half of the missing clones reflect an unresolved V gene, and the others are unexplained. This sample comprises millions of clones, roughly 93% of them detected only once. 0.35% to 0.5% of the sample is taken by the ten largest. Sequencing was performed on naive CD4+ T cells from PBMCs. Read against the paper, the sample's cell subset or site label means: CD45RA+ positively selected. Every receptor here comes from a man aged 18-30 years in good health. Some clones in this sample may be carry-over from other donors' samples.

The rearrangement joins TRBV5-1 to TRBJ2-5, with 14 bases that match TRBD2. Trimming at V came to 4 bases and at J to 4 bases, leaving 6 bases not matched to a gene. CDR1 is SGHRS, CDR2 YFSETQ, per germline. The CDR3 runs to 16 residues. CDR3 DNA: TGCGCCAGCAGCCACGGACTAGCGGGAGGCATAGAGACCCAGTACTTC. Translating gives CASSHGLAGGIETQYF.

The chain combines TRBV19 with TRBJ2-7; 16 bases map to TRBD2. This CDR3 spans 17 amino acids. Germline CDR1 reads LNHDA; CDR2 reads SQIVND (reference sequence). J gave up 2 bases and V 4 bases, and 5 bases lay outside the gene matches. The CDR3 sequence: CASSTQGTSGRAYEQYF. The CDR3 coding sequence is TGTGCCAGTAGTACCCAAGGGACTAGCGGGAGGGCCTACGAGCAGTACTTC.

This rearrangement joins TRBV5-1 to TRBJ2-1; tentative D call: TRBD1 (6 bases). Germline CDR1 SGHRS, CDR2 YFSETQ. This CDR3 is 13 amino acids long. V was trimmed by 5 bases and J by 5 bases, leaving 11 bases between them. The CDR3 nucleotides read TGCGCCAGCAGGCTAGGACAGAACAATGAGCAGTTCTTC. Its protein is CASRLGQNNEQFF. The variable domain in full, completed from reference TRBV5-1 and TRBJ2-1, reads KAGVTQTPRYLIKTRGQQVTLSCSPISGHRSVSWYQQTPGQGLQFLFEYFSETQRNKGNFPGRFSGRQFSNSRSEMNVSTLELGDSALYLCASRLGQNNEQFFGPGTRLTVL.

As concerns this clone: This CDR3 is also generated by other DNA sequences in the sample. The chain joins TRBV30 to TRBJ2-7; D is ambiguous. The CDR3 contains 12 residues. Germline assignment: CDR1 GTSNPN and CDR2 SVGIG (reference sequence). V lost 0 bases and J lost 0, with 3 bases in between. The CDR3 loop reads CAWSVLSYEQYF. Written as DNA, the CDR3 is TGTGCCTGGAGTGTACTCTCCTACGAGCAGTACTTC.

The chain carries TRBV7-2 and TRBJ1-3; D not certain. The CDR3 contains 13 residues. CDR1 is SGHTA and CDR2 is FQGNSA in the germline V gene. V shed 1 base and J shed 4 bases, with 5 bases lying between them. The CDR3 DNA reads TGTGCCAGCAGCTTAGTAGACGGAAACACCATATATTTT. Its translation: CASSLVDGNTIYF.

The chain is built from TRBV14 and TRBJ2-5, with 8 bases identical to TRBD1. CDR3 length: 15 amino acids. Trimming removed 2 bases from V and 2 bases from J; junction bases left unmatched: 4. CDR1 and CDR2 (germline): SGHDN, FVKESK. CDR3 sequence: CASSQPRTGQETQYF. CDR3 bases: TGTGCCAGCAGCCAACCCCGGACAGGGCAAGAGACCCAGTACTTC.

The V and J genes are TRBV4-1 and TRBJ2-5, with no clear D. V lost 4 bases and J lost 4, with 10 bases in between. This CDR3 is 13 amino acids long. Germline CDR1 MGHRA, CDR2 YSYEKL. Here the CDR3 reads CASSLLWGETQYF. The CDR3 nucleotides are TGCGCCAGCAGCCTGCTCTGGGGAGAGACCCAGTACTTC.

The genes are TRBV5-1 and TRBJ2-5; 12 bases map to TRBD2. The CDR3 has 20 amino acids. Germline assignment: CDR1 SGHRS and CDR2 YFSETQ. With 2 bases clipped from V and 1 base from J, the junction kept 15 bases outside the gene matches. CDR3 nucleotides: TGCGCCAGCAGCTTTTCCCCTAGCGGGAGGGGAGGGTCGGGCCAAGAGACCCAGTACTTC. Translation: CASSFSPSGRGGSGQETQYF.

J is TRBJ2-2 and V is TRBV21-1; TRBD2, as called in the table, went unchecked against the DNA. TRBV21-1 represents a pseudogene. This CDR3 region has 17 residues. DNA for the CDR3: TGTGCCAGCAGCAAGTCCCCAGGGACTAGTAACACCGGGGAGCTGTTTTTT. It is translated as CASSKSPGTSNTGELFF.

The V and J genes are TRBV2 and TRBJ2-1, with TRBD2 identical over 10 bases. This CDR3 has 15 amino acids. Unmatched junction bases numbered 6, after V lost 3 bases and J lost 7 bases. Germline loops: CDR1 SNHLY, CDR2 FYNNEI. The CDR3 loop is CASSDRLAGANEQFF. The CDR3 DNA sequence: TGTGCCAGCAGTGATCGACTAGCGGGTGCGAATGAGCAGTTCTTC.

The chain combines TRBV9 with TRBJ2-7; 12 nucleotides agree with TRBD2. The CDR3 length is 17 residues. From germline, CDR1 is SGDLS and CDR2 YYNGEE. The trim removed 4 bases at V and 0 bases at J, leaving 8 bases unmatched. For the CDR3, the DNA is TGTGCCAGCAGCCCCCAAGGACTAGCGGGATACTCCTACGAGCAGTACTTC. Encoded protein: CASSPQGLAGYSYEQYF.

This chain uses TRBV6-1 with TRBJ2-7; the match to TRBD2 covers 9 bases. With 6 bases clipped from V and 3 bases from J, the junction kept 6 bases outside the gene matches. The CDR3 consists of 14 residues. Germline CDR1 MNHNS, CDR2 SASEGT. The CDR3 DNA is TGTGCCAGCAGCAGGACTAGCGTAAACTACGAGCAGTACTTC. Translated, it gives CASSRTSVNYEQYF.

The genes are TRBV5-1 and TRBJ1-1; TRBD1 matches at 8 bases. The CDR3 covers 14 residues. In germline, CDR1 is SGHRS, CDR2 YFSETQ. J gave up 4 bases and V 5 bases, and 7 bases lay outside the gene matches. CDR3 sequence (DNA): TGCGCCAGCAGTTCTACAGGGGGGATCACTGAAGCTTTCTTT. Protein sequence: CASSSTGGITEAFF. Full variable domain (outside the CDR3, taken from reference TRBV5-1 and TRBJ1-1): KAGVTQTPRYLIKTRGQQVTLSCSPISGHRSVSWYQQTPGQGLQFLFEYFSETQRNKGNFPGRFSGRQFSNSRSEMNVSTLELGDSALYLCASSSTGGITEAFFGQGTRLTVV.

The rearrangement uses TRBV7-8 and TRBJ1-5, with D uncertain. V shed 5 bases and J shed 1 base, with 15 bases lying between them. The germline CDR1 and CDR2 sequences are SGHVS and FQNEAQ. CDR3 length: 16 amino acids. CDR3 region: CASSPLNRGSNQPQHF. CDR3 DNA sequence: TGTGCCAGCAGCCCCCTGAATAGAGGGAGCAATCAGCCCCAGCATTTT.

The CDR3 bases are TGTGCCAGCAGTCTCCACGGGGTCCCACAGGGGAGGGAGACCCAGTACTTC. As protein: CASSLHGVPQGRETQYF. This chain joins TRBV28 and TRBJ2-5, with a tentative D call TRBD1 (7 bases). With 5 bases removed from V and 5 bases from J, the gap between germline ends came to 24 bases. CDR3 size: 17 residues. Germline V gives CDR1 MDHEN, CDR2 SYDVKM.

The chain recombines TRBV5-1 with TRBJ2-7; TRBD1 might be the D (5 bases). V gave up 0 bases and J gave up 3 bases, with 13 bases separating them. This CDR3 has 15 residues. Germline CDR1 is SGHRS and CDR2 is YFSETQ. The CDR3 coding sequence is TGCGCCAGCAGCTTGGCCCCCGACAGCTTCTACGAGCAGTACTTC. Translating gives CASSLAPDSFYEQYF.

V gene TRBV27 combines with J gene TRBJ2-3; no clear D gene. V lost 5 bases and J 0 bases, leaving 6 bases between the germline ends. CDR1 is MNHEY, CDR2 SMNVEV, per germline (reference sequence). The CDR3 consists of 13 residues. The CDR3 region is CASSTPSTDTQYF. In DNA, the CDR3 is TGTGCCAGCAGTACGCCTAGCACAGATACGCAGTATTTT.